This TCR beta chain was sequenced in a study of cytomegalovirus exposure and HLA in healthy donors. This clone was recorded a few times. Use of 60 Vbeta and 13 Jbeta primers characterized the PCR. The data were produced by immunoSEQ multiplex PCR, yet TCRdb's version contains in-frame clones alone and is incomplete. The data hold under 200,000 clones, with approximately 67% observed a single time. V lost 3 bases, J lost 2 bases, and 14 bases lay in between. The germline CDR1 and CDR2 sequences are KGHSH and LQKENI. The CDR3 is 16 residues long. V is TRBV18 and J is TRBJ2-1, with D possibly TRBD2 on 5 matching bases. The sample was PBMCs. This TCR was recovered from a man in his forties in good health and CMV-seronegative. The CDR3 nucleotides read TGTGCCAGCTCACCGGACTTTAAACATCCCTACAATGAGCAGTTCTTC. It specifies CASSPDFKHPYNEQFF.